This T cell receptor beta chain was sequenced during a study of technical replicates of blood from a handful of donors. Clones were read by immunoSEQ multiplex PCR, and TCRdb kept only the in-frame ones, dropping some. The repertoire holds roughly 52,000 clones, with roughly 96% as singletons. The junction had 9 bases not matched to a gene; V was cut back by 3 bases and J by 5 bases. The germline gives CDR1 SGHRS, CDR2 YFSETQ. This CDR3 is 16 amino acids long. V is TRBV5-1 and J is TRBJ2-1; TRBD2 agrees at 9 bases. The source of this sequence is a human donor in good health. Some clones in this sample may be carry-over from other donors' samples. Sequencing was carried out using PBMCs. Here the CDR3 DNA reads TGCGCCAGCAGCTCCTCAGCGGGGGGAGAAGACAATGAGCAGTTCTTC. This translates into CASSSSAGGEDNEQFF.